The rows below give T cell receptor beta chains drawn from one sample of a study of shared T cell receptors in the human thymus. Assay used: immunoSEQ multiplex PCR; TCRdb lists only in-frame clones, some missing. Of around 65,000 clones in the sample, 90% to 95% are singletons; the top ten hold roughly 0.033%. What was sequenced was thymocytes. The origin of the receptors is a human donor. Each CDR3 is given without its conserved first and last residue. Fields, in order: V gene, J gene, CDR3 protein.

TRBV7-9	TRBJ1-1	ASSSTGLETEAF
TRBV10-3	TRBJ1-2	AISEVNRYGYT
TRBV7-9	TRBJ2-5	ASRVDRSETQY
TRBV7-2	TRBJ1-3	ASSLGGPSGNTIY
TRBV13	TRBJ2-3	ASSYEGTSTDTQY
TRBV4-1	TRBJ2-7	ASSLVGQGPYEQY
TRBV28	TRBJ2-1	ASRSLWVTGLAGNEQF
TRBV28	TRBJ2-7	ASRRTVGYEQY
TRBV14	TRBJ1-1	ASSQTGHLNTEAF
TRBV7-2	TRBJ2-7	ASSLGGQGDPGFYEQY
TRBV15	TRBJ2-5	ATSRVHSGGQETQY
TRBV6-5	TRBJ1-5	ASSRYPGSNQPQH
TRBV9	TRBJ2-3	ASSSVRSGASDTQY
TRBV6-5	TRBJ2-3	ASRVDRSTDTQY
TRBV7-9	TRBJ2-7	ASSIGKEVRNEQY
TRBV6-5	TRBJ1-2	ASSYRAGDHYGYT
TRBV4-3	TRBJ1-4	ASSQVRGGNALYEKLF
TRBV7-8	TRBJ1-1	ASSLGTGLTEAF
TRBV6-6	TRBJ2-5	ASTARGTQY
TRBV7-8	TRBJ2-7	ASSARGRGRFSYEQY
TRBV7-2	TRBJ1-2	ASSSLTPVGYGYT
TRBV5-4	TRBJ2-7	ASSLAARTDQYEQY
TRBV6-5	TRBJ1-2	ASSGTTGDHRST
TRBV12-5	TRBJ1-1	ASGPVLGRSSNTEAF